The present T cell receptor (beta chain) was sequenced within a study of shared clonotypes between healthy human individuals. Study-level background: A few men and a couple of women, aged 18 to 49, were donors. General observations from the study: Across subsets, estimated richness was generally greater for naive than for memory populations.

V trimming: 4 bases; J trimming: 2 bases; junction bases outside the gene matches: 4. Germline V CDR1 and CDR2: LNHDA, SQIVND (reference sequence). The CDR3 length is 16 residues. Assay runs were performed at deep level. Authors' processing steps: Quality scores were absent from the junction-only immunoSEQ sequences, so filtering differed. TCRdb's copy holds only in-frame clones and misses some; the assay was immunoSEQ multiplex PCR. The D gene and trimming were derived from the DNA, and the V and J assignments and clone size from that table. The sample yields around 600,000 clones, roughly 97% seen once. Comment on this clone: No antigen is known for it.

The rearrangement links TRBV19 to TRBJ2-5, with 13 bases identical to TRBD2. Material for sequencing was naive CD4+ T cells sorted from blood. Subset defined: CD45RA+ positively selected. The sequence came from a woman in her 30s in good health. The CDR3 DNA is TGTGCCAGTAGTAGGGGACTAGCGGGACTACAAGAGACCCAGTACTTC. Its protein is CASSRGLAGLQETQYF.